The 17 T cell receptor beta chains reported below all come from one sample, sequenced in a study of OX40 agonist ivuxolimab in advanced cancers. Some clones are missing from TCRdb's copy, which holds only in-frame ones; the method was immunoSEQ multiplex PCR. The table lists about 70,000 clones, roughly 80% of them singletons, with roughly 6.2% in the top ten. Sequencing was performed on CD4+ or CD8+ T cells sorted from blood, taken in a trial of the OX40 agonist ivuxolimab. Receptors originate from an adult with an advanced solid tumor such as melanoma, head and neck, liver or kidney cancer.

This rearrangement joins TRBV5-4 to TRBJ1-1; D may be TRBD1 (5 bases). Trimming left V 3 bases short and J 3 bases short, with 9 bases between. Germline CDR1 reads SGHNT; CDR2 reads YYREEE (reference sequence). CDR3 length: 13 amino acids. The DNA of the CDR3 is TGTGCCAGCAGCTGGGGGTCGGACACTGAAGCTTTCTTT. This codes for CASSWGSDTEAFF.

This clone was counted a few times. This chain uses TRBV15 with TRBJ2-2, with D possibly matching TRBD1 (6 bases). Germline values: CDR1 LNHNV, CDR2 YYDKDF (reference sequence). This CDR3 contains 18 residues. V was pared by 0 bases and J by 0 bases, with 14 bases between. Here the CDR3 reads CATSRDPVRGPNTGELFF. CDR3 nucleotide sequence: TGTGCCACCAGCAGAGATCCAGTCAGGGGCCCGAACACCGGGGAGCTGTTTTTT. The full variable domain, in which reference TRBV15 and TRBJ2-2 provide the parts outside the CDR3, is DAMVIQNPRYQVTQFGKPVTLSCSQTLNHNVMYWYQQKSSQAPKLLFHYYDKDFNNEADTPDNFQSRRPNTSFCFLDIRSPGLGDTAMYLCATSRDPVRGPNTGELFFGEGSRLTVL.

This chain uses TRBV2 with TRBJ2-5; 7 nucleotides align to TRBD1. TRBJ2-7 matches the DNA end more closely, so the J call is doubtful. This CDR3 has 13 amino acids. CDR1 and CDR2 (germline): SNHLY, FYNNEI. The CDR3 is CASSHEQGYEQYF. For the CDR3, the DNA is TGTGCCAGCAGTCACGAACAGGGGTACGAGCAGTACTTC.

This clone has a handful of counts. The CDR3 nucleotides are TGCAGCGTTGGAACAGGGGTCAACACTGAAGCTTTCTTT. Amino acids: CSVGTGVNTEAFF. The chain couples TRBV29-1 to TRBJ1-1, with TRBD1 matching 7 bases. CDR1 and CDR2 (germline): SQVTM, ANQGSEA. The V gene end was trimmed by 4 bases and the J gene end by 2 bases; junction bases not matched to a gene: 4. The CDR3 is made up of 13 amino acids.

V and J are TRBV9 and TRBJ1-1; no definite D call. V was shortened by 3 bases and J by 4 bases, with 10 bases between the two germline ends. Per germline, CDR1 SGDLS and CDR2 YYNGEE. The length of the CDR3 is 13 residues. This CDR3 reads CASSATVGTEAFF. The CDR3 nucleotides are TGTGCCAGCAGCGCTACTGTAGGCACTGAAGCTTTCTTT. Drawing the rest from reference TRBV9 and TRBJ1-1, the complete variable domain is DSGVTQTPKHLITATGQRVTLRCSPRSGDLSVYWYQQSLDQGLQFLIQYYNGEERAKGNILERFSAQQFPDLHSELNLSSLELGDSALYFCASSATVGTEAFFGQGTRLTVV.

The rearrangement uses TRBV5-1 and TRBJ2-3, with TRBD2 identical over 8 bases. This CDR3 spans 13 amino acids. Germline V gene lookup returns CDR1 SGHRS and CDR2 YFSETQ. Germline trimming cut 4 bases from V and 6 bases from J; bases unmatched to any gene: 4. The DNA for the CDR3 is TGCGCCAGCAGCGCGACTAGCGCGGATACGCAGTATTTT. It translates to CASSATSADTQYF.

Here the CDR3 DNA reads TGTGCCAGCAGTCCCTGGGCCGAGCAGTACTTC. It yields the protein CASSPWAEQYF. The chain couples TRBV2 to TRBJ2-7; the D is unclear. There are 11 residues in the CDR3. Trimming left V 5 bases short and J 6 bases short, with 8 bases between. The germline CDR1 and CDR2 sequences are SNHLY and FYNNEI.

The rearrangement links TRBV5-1 to TRBJ1-6; D unclear. CDR1 is SGHRS and CDR2 is YFSETQ in the germline V gene. V lost 1 base and J 10 bases, leaving 12 bases between the germline ends. The CDR3 has 14 residues. CDR3 sequence reads: CASSLKGSESPLHF. The CDR3 DNA sequence: TGCGCCAGCAGCTTGAAGGGATCTGAATCACCCCTCCACTTT. Based on the CDR3 plus reference TRBV5-1 and TRBJ1-6, the full variable domain is KAGVTQTPRYLIKTRGQQVTLSCSPISGHRSVSWYQQTPGQGLQFLFEYFSETQRNKGNFPGRFSGRQFSNSRSEMNVSTLELGDSALYLCASSLKGSESPLHFGNGTRLTVT.

V and J are TRBV5-1 and TRBJ2-5, with TRBD1 as a possible D gene (5 bases). The V end was cut by 5 bases, the J end by 4 bases, with 12 bases between. From germline, CDR1 is SGHRS and CDR2 YFSETQ. This CDR3 spans 13 amino acids. The CDR3 DNA reads TGCGCCAGCAGGGAAGGGGATGGAGAGACCCAGTACTTC. The encoded protein is CASREGDGETQYF.

This clone has a handful of counts. V and J are TRBV28 and TRBJ1-2; 8 bases are a match to TRBD1. The germline V gene encodes CDR1 MDHEN and CDR2 SYDVKM. The CDR3 loop spans 15 amino acids. V trimming: 5 bases; J trimming: 1 base; junction bases outside the gene matches: 6. This CDR3 is CASSGTGLLNYGYTF. The CDR3 DNA reads as TGTGCCAGCAGTGGGACAGGACTACTTAACTATGGCTACACCTTC.

The chain couples TRBV2 to TRBJ1-1; unclear D gene. This CDR3 contains 11 residues. Germline V gene data show CDR1 as SNHLY and CDR2 as FYNNEI. V lost 8 bases and J lost 9, with 13 bases in between. The CDR3 is CASVPGFQAFF. The CDR3 DNA sequence: TGTGCCAGCGTCCCTGGGTTTCAAGCTTTCTTT.

The CDR3 DNA reads TGTGCCAGCAGCTCCGACAGGGCAGGTCAGCCCCAGCATTTT. As protein: CASSSDRAGQPQHF. This chain links TRBV11-2 with TRBJ1-5, with 7 nucleotides matching TRBD1. Trimming at V came to 4 bases and at J to 6 bases, leaving 6 bases not matched to a gene. Per the germline V gene, CDR1 is SGHAT and CDR2 is FQNNGV. The CDR3 has 14 residues.

V gene TRBV9 combines with J gene TRBJ2-1, with 10 bases that match TRBD2. Germline CDR1 SGDLS, CDR2 YYNGEE. The CDR3 runs 16 residues. Germline trimming cut 3 bases from V and 4 bases from J; bases unmatched to any gene: 7. The CDR3 nucleotides read TGTGCCAGCAGCGACTCCACTAGCGGGGAATACAATGAGCAGTTCTTC. Its protein is CASSDSTSGEYNEQFF.

The chain employs TRBV6-5 and TRBJ1-3; D remains unclear. Germline V gene data show CDR1 as MNHEY and CDR2 as SVGAGI. This CDR3 comprises 11 residues. Trimming cost V 7 bases and J 3 bases, with 4 bases left between them. Here the CDR3 DNA reads TGTGCCAGCAACGGTGGAAACACCATATATTTT. It yields the protein CASNGGNTIYF.

The gene calls are TRBV6-6 and TRBJ1-2; D call uncertain. The V end was cut by 0 bases, the J end by 8 bases, with 10 bases between. From germline, CDR1 is MNHNY and CDR2 SVGAGI (reference sequence). This CDR3 has 13 amino acids. The CDR3 sequence: CASSYSTGSGYTF. The DNA for the CDR3 is TGTGCCAGCAGTTACTCGACTGGGTCGGGCTACACCTTC.

The chain uses TRBV11-2 and TRBJ1-1; TRBD1 might be the D (6 bases). CDR3 length: 14 residues. V was pared by 5 bases and J by 0 bases, with 10 bases between. Per the germline V gene, CDR1 is SGHAT and CDR2 is FQNNGV. CDR3 loop: CASSPTGMNTEAFF. The CDR3 region has the DNA TGTGCCAGCAGCCCTACAGGGATGAACACTGAAGCTTTCTTT.

V is TRBV12-5 and J is TRBJ1-2; a possible D gene is TRBD1 (5 bases). This CDR3 comprises 13 residues. Trimming took off 0 bases at V and 5 bases at J, with 7 bases between the two ends. Germline CDR1 and CDR2: LGHNT and FRNRAP. CDR3 DNA sequence: TGTGCTAGTGGTTTGGTAACAGGATATGGCTACACCTTC. This codes for CASGLVTGYGYTF.